One and the same sample provided the 21 T cell receptor beta chains below, sequenced in a study of PD-L1 blockade in urothelial cancer. TCRdb's table, derived via immunoSEQ multiplex PCR, lists solely in-frame clones and lacks some. The table lists some 77,000 clones, 87% of them singletons. This specimen consisted of PBMCs, obtained around atezolizumab (anti-PD-L1) treatment. The receptors derive from a woman in her 70s with urothelial cancer.

The chain employs TRBV7-7 and TRBJ2-2, with D unclear. The CDR3 is 16 residues long. The V end lost 2 bases, the J end lost 0 bases, and 10 bases lay between the germline ends. Germline assignment: CDR1 SSHAT and CDR2 FNYEAQ (reference sequence). The DNA of the CDR3 is TGTGCCAGCAGCTTATCTACCCTCTCGAACACCGGGGAGCTGTTTTTT. Its translation: CASSLSTLSNTGELFF. Full variable domain (missing parts from reference TRBV7-7 and TRBJ2-2): GAGVSQSPRYKVTKRGQDVTLRCDPISSHATLYWYQQALGQGPEFLTYFNYEAQPDKSGLPSDRFSAERPEGSISTLTIQRTEQRDSAMYRCASSLSTLSNTGELFFGEGSRLTVL.

Remarks on this clone: The sample contains more than one DNA sequence encoding this CDR3. The chain employs TRBV4-3 and TRBJ1-2; D possibly corresponds to TRBD1 (5 bases). V gave up 4 bases and J gave up 4 bases, with 13 bases separating them. Looked up from germline, CDR1 is LGHNA and CDR2 is YSLEER. The length of the CDR3 is 14 residues. CDR3 region: CASSPSRDSYGYTF. Here the CDR3 DNA reads TGCGCCAGCAGCCCATCCCGGGACTCCTATGGCTACACCTTC.

The chain carries TRBV6-6 and TRBJ1-2, with D unclear. From germline, CDR1 is MNHNY and CDR2 SVGAGI (reference sequence). This CDR3 spans 15 amino acids. The V and J ends lost 2 bases and 1 base respectively, with 11 bases between them. This CDR3 is CASSYPPAGNYGYTF. CDR3 in DNA: TGTGCCAGCAGTTACCCTCCGGCAGGTAACTATGGCTACACCTTC.

CDR3 sequence: CATSREGGVYEQYF. The CDR3 DNA reads TGTGCCACCAGCAGAGAAGGCGGCGTATACGAGCAGTACTTC. The chain couples TRBV15 to TRBJ2-7; D gene ambiguous. The germline V gene encodes CDR1 LNHNV and CDR2 YYDKDF (reference sequence). Trimming removed 0 bases at V and 4 bases at J, with 10 bases between. The CDR3 length is 14 residues.

The chain joins TRBV28 to TRBJ1-6; possibly TRBD1 for D (5 bases). V was cut by 6 bases and J by 7 bases, with 10 bases left in between. Germline V lookup: CDR1 MDHEN, CDR2 SYDVKM. The CDR3 totals 13 residues. In DNA form, the CDR3 reads TGTGCCAGCAGGCCCGACAGAAATTCACCCCTCCACTTT. This translates into CASRPDRNSPLHF.

V usage is TRBV7-2 and J usage is TRBJ2-1, with 9 bases identical to TRBD2. V lost 1 base, J lost 10 bases, and 5 bases stayed unmatched. CDR3 length: 14 residues. Germline CDR1 reads SGHTA; CDR2 reads FQGNSA. CDR3 in DNA: TGTGCCAGCAGCTTAGGGACTAGCGTGGGAGAGCAGTTCTTC. This translates into CASSLGTSVGEQFF.

The rearrangement uses TRBV5-6 and TRBJ1-1, with D unclear. The V gene's germline CDR1 is SGHDT and CDR2 YYEEEE. V was trimmed by 1 base and J by 0 bases, leaving 7 bases between them. The CDR3 is 14 residues long. CDR3 sequence: CASSLYSLNTEAFF. The CDR3 nucleotides read TGTGCCAGCAGCTTGTACAGTTTGAACACTGAAGCTTTCTTT.

The chain recombines TRBV13 with TRBJ2-3; 14 bases map to TRBD2. The CDR3 runs to 16 residues. V lost 5 bases and J lost 6; bases outside the gene matches: 7. Germline V gene sequence: CDR1 PRHDT, CDR2 FYEKMQ (reference sequence). The CDR3 DNA reads as TGTGCCAGCAGCGCCCGACTAGCGGGAGGGGGGGATACGCAGTATTTT. Its protein product is CASSARLAGGGDTQYF. Complete variable domain (other parts from reference TRBV13 and TRBJ2-3): AAGVIQSPRHLIKEKRETATLKCYPIPRHDTVYWYQQGPGQDPQFLISFYEKMQSDKGSIPDRFSAQQFSDYHSELNMSSLELGDSALYFCASSARLAGGGDTQYFGPGTRLTVL.

This clone appeared a few times. V usage is TRBV30 and J usage is TRBJ1-2; D perhaps matches TRBD1 (5 bases). V lost 2 bases and J 8 bases, leaving 12 bases between the germline ends. Germline-derived CDR1 and CDR2 are GTSNPN and SVGIG (reference sequence). The length of the CDR3 is 12 residues. In nucleotides, the CDR3 is TGTGCCTGGAGTTTGCAGGGCGAGGGCTACACCTTC. Amino acid sequence: CAWSLQGEGYTF.

J is TRBJ2-7 and V is TRBV5-1; possible D gene TRBD2, 6 bases. CDR1 SGHRS and CDR2 YFSETQ come from the germline V gene. The CDR3 runs to 13 residues. V shed 4 bases and J shed 2 bases, with 10 bases lying between them. The CDR3 coding sequence is TGCGCCAGCAGCATGGGGAGGACCTACGAGCAGTACTTC. This translates into CASSMGRTYEQYF.

V and J are TRBV4-1 and TRBJ2-1, with a tentative D call TRBD2 (5 bases). The V and J ends lost 4 bases and 3 bases respectively, with 22 bases between them. CDR1 and CDR2 (germline): MGHRA, YSYEKL. The length of the CDR3 is 18 residues. The CDR3: CASSPHRGSATFYNEQFF. In DNA, the CDR3 is TGCGCCAGCAGCCCCCACCGGGGTAGCGCAACGTTCTACAATGAGCAGTTCTTC.

The V call is TRBV6-1, the J call TRBJ2-5, with a weak D call TRBD1 (5 bases). With 8 bases removed from V and 0 bases from J, the gap between germline ends came to 10 bases. Germline V gene sequence: CDR1 MNHNS, CDR2 SASEGT. CDR3 length: 13 amino acids. The CDR3, as DNA: TGTGCCAGCCACAGACAGCACCAAGAGACCCAGTACTTC. This codes for CASHRQHQETQYF.

DNA for the CDR3: TGTGCCAGCAGTGCTCGGAGGGGGCTAGCGGGGGCCCATGAGCAGTTCTTC. Translation: CASSARRGLAGAHEQFF. The chain has TRBV6-1 and TRBJ2-1; 10 bases match TRBD2. Germline V gene sequence: CDR1 MNHNS, CDR2 SASEGT. Losses at the gene ends were 4 bases for V and 8 bases for J; bases not matched to a gene: 14. The CDR3 extends over 17 amino acids.

This chain connects TRBV5-6 to TRBJ2-7; D is ambiguous. The CDR3 length is 15 residues. CDR1 is SGHDT and CDR2 is YYEEEE in the germline V gene. The germline V and J ends were trimmed by 1 base and 1 base, with 12 bases remaining between them. The CDR3 nucleotides are TGTGCCAGCAGCTTGTACTTCAACAGTTCCTACGAGCAGTACTTC. Protein sequence: CASSLYFNSSYEQYF.

The chain joins TRBV5-1 to TRBJ2-7, with 10 bases matching TRBD2. The CDR3 consists of 17 residues. Germline-derived CDR1 and CDR2 are SGHRS and YFSETQ. The trim removed 0 bases at V and 0 bases at J, leaving 6 bases unmatched. CDR3 loop: CASSLGISGRSSYEQYF. Here the CDR3 DNA reads TGCGCCAGCAGCTTGGGCATTAGCGGGAGGAGCTCCTACGAGCAGTACTTC. Complete variable domain (other parts from reference TRBV5-1 and TRBJ2-7): KAGVTQTPRYLIKTRGQQVTLSCSPISGHRSVSWYQQTPGQGLQFLFEYFSETQRNKGNFPGRFSGRQFSNSRSEMNVSTLELGDSALYLCASSLGISGRSSYEQYFGPGTRLTVT.

The genes are TRBV4-1 and TRBJ2-7, with TRBD1 as a possible D gene (6 bases). Deletions cut 4 bases from V and 2 bases from J, with 12 bases between. The length of the CDR3 is 14 residues. The germline gives CDR1 MGHRA, CDR2 YSYEKL. CDR3 protein: CASSPDRLTYEQYF. CDR3 bases: TGCGCCAGCAGCCCCGACAGGCTGACCTACGAGCAGTACTTC.

The J gene is TRBJ2-7, the V gene TRBV7-2; 9 bases match TRBD1. This CDR3 comprises 15 residues. V lost 1 base, J lost 5 bases, and 6 bases stayed unmatched. Germline lookup yields CDR1 SGHTA and CDR2 FQGNSA. DNA of the CDR3: TGTGCCAGCAGCTTAGTTTCAGACAGGGGGGACGAGCAGTACTTC. Residues: CASSLVSDRGDEQYF.

This clone was seen many times. The chain links TRBV4-3 to TRBJ1-2, with 8 bases identical to TRBD1. This CDR3 region has 15 residues. Germline CDR1 and CDR2: LGHNA and YSLEER. The V and J ends lost 2 bases and 4 bases, in that order; junction bases with no gene match: 6. DNA of the CDR3: TGCGCCAGCAGCCAACCGGGACAGGCCCCCTATGGCTACACCTTC. Its protein is CASSQPGQAPYGYTF.

V gene TRBV11-1 combines with J gene TRBJ2-2; 7 bases match TRBD2. The CDR3 runs to 16 residues. Germline V gene lookup returns CDR1 SGHAT and CDR2 FQDESV (reference sequence). V was pared by 5 bases and J by 3 bases, with 9 bases of the junction left unmatched. Written as DNA, the CDR3 is TGTGCCAGCAGCAACGGTGGGCTAGCGGACACCGGGGAGCTGTTTTTT. This sequence encodes CASSNGGLADTGELFF.

A single count supports this clone. This chain connects TRBV19 to TRBJ1-2, with D perhaps matching TRBD1 (6 bases). Looked up from germline, CDR1 is LNHDA and CDR2 is SQIVND (reference sequence). The CDR3 length is 15 residues. Trimming stripped 4 bases from V and 0 bases from J, with 12 bases between. The CDR3 nucleotides are TGTGCCAGTAGTAAGACAGGCTTAGCTAACTATGGCTACACCTTC. Residues: CASSKTGLANYGYTF.

This chain connects TRBV30 to TRBJ2-7; unclear D gene. Germline V gene lookup returns CDR1 GTSNPN and CDR2 SVGIG (reference sequence). The germline V and J ends were trimmed by 1 base and 7 bases, with 14 bases remaining between them. The CDR3 totals 13 residues. The CDR3: CAWSGSLLREQYF. CDR3 nucleotide sequence: TGTGCCTGGAGTGGAAGCCTCCTCCGGGAGCAGTACTTC.